This T cell receptor (beta chain) was sequenced for a study of beta chain features in type 1 diabetes. Study results and caveats: Compared to healthy donors, patients appeared to have naive, central memory and Treg TCRB repertoires that were more alike.

Germline assignment: CDR1 SNHLY and CDR2 FYNNEI. CDR3 length equals 12 residues. The V end was cut by 6 bases, the J end by 7 bases, with 12 bases between. Since all of the isolated RNA was reverse transcribed, expressed TCRB transcripts were what got sequenced. Clones were sequenced by immunoSEQ multiplex PCR, and TCRdb holds only the in-frame ones, with some missing. The sample carries 970,000 or so clones, 17% recorded once. A word on this clone: Its antigen is unknown.

This chain joins TRBV2 and TRBJ1-2; no clear D gene. Sequenced: naive CD4+ T cells from blood. This clonotype originated in a woman aged 18-29 years in good health. The CDR3 loop reads CASSHPSGGYTF. CDR3 sequence (DNA): TGTGCCAGCAGCCACCCATCGGGTGGCTACACCTTC.